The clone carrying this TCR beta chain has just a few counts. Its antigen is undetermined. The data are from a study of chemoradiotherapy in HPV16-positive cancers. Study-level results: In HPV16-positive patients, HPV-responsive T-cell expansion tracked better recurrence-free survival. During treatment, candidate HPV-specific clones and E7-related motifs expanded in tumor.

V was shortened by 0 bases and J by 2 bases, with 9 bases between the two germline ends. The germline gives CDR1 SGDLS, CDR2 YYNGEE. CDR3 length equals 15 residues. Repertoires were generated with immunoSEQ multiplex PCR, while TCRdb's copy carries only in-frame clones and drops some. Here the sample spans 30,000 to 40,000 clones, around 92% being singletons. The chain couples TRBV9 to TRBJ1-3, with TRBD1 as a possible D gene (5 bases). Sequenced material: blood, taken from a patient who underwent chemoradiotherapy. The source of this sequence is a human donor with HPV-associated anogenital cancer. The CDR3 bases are TGTGCCAGCAGCGTAGGAGCAGGGCCTGGAAACACCATATATTTT. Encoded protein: CASSVGAGPGNTIYF. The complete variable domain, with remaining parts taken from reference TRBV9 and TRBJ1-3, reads DSGVTQTPKHLITATGQRVTLRCSPRSGDLSVYWYQQSLDQGLQFLIQYYNGEERAKGNILERFSAQQFPDLHSELNLSSLELGDSALYFCASSVGAGPGNTIYFGEGSWLTVV.